This T cell receptor beta chain emerged from a study of spatial heterogeneity in lung cancer. Study-wide background: The study observed each unique TCR and UMI combination more than ten times on average in raw reads.

Every molecule of TCR cDNA had its own unique molecular identifier. MiXCR was run by TCRdb on the 5' RACE reads, yielding one entry per CDR3 protein. Counted here are 35,000 to 55,000 distinct CDR3 sequences, around 6.8% occurring once; the ten biggest clones make up roughly two fifths. Germline CDR1 is SEHNR and CDR2 is FQNEAQ (reference sequence). This CDR3 contains 13 residues. With 5 bases clipped from V and 5 bases from J, the junction kept 6 bases outside the gene matches. The time point here: sample taken at primary tumor resection. 72 TRACERx patients with early, untreated non-small cell lung cancer donated samples. Ten or more counts support this clonotype.

The receptor was derived from a female donor with early-stage non-small cell lung cancer. V gene TRBV7-9 combines with J gene TRBJ2-7, with 7 bases that match TRBD1. Sequences were derived from PBMCs, sampled at surgery. The CDR3 sequence is CASSNRDRDEQYF. The CDR3, as DNA: TGTGCCAGCAGCAACCGGGACAGAGACGAGCAGTACTTC.